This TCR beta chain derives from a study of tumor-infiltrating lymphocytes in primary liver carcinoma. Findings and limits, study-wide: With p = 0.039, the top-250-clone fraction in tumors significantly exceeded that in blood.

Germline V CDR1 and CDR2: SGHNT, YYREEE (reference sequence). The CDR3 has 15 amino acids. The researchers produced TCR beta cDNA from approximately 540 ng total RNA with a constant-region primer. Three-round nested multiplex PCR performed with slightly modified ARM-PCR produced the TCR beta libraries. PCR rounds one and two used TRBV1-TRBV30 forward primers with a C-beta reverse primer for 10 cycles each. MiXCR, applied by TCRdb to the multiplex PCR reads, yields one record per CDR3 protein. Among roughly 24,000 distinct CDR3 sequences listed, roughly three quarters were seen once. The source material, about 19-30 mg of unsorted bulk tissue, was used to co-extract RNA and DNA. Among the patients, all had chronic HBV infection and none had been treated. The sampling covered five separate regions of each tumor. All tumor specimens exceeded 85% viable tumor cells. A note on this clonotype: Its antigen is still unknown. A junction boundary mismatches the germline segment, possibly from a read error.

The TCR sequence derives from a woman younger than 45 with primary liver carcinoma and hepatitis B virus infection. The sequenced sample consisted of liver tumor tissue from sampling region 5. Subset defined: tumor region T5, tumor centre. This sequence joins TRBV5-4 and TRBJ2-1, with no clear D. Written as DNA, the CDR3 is TGTGTCAGCACCTTCACTCGGTTGGGGAACAATGAGCAGTTCTTC. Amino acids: CVSTFTRLGNNEQFF. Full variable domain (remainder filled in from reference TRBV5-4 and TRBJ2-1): ETGVTQSPTHLIKTRGQQVTLRCSSQSGHNTVSWYQQALGQGPQFIFQYYREEENGRGNFPPRFSGLQFPNYSSELNVNALELDDSALYLCVSTFTRLGNNEQFFGPGTRLTVL.